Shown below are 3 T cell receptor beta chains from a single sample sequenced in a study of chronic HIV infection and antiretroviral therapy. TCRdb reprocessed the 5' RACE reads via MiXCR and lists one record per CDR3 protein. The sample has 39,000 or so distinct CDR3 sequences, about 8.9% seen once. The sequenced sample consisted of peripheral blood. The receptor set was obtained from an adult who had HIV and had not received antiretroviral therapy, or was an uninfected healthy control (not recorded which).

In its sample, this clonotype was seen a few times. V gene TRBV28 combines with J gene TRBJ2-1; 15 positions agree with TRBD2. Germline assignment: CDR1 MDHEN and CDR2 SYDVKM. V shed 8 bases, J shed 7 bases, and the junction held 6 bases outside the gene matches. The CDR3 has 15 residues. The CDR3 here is CASGTSGGLVNEQFF. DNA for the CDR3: TGTGCCAGCGGGACTAGCGGGGGGCTCGTGAATGAGCAGTTCTTC.

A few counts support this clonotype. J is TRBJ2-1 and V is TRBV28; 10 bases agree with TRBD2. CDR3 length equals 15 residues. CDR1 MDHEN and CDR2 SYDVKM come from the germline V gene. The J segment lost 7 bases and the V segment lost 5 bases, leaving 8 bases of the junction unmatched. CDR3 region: CASSRSSGSWNEQFF. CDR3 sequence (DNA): TGTGCCAGCAGTCGATCTAGCGGGAGCTGGAATGAGCAGTTCTTC.

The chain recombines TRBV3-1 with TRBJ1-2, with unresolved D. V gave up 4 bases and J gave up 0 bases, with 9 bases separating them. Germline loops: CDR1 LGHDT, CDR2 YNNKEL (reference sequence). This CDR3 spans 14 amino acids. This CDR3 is CASSPVIPNYGYTF. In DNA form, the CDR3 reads TGTGCCAGCAGCCCAGTGATCCCTAACTATGGCTACACCTTC.